This TCR beta chain was sequenced for a study of blood T cell repertoires in COVID-19. Sequenced by immunoSEQ multiplex PCR; TCRdb stores in-frame clones only, minus some. In the table there are about 110,000 clones, 85% of which are singletons. The CDR3 totals 18 residues. The V gene end was trimmed by 0 bases and the J gene end by 6 bases; junction bases not matched to a gene: 11. Germline-derived CDR1 and CDR2 are SGHRS and YFSETQ. The chain joins TRBV5-1 to TRBJ2-1, with 11 bases matching TRBD2. Source material: peripheral blood. This sequence was found in a human donor in a cohort sampled during active COVID-19. The CDR3 nucleotides read TGCGCCAGCAGCTTGGTACTAGCGGGGGCCCCCCCCCGCAATGAGCAGTTCTTC. Translated, it gives CASSLVLAGAPPRNEQFF.